A single sample gave rise to the 2 T cell receptor beta chains below, sequenced in a study of spatial heterogeneity in lung cancer. Study outcomes and limitations: Mutation counts in tumors were tracked by counts of expanded intratumoral alpha and beta TCRs.

TCRdb itself ran the 5' RACE reads through MiXCR, one entry per CDR3 protein. Of more than 3,500 distinct CDR3 sequences in the sample, about a tenth were seen once. No antigen is known for these receptors. Indicated time point: sample taken at primary tumor resection. Sequenced material: lung tumor tissue, taken at surgery. Receptors were obtained from a female donor with early-stage non-small cell lung cancer.

This clonotype occurred a few times. This chain links TRBV27 with TRBJ2-5; D is unresolved. V gave up 6 bases and J gave up 2 bases, with 10 bases separating them. Germline V lookup: CDR1 MNHEY, CDR2 SMNVEV (reference sequence). This CDR3 is 13 amino acids long. CDR3 in DNA: TGTGCCAGCAGAGGGCCGCTACAAGAGACCCAGTACTTC. It translates to CASRGPLQETQYF.

The chain couples TRBV5-4 to TRBJ2-7; D may correspond to TRBD1 or TRBD2 (5 bases each). CDR3 length: 16 residues. Germline loops: CDR1 SGHNT, CDR2 YYREEE (reference sequence). V shed 0 bases and J shed 3 bases, with 16 bases lying between them. The CDR3 DNA reads as TGTGCCAGCAGCTTGGGAGGGGCCTCTAATATCTACGAGCAGTACTTC. This encodes CASSLGGASNIYEQYF. The full variable domain, completed using reference TRBV5-4 and TRBJ2-7, is ETGVTQSPTHLIKTRGQQVTLRCSSQSGHNTVSWYQQALGQGPQFIFQYYREEENGRGNFPPRFSGLQFPNYSSELNVNALELDDSALYLCASSLGGASNIYEQYFGPGTRLTVT.